Shown below are 6 T cell receptor beta chains from a single sample sequenced in a study of patients and donors after allogeneic stem cell transplantation. TCRdb reanalysed the RT-PCR reads using MiXCR and keeps one entry per CDR3 protein. Of about 960,000 distinct CDR3 sequences in the sample, more than 15% are singletons; the top ten hold 6%. The sequencing sample was made of blood, either unsorted or a sorted T cell fraction (not recorded which). The origin of the receptors is a human donor who was either an allogeneic HSCT recipient or a stem cell or donor lymphocyte infusion donor (not recorded which). It is not recorded whose cells these are; they may come from a transplant donor.

The J gene is TRBJ2-2, the V gene TRBV11-3, with D tentatively TRBD1 or TRBD2 (5 bases each). CDR1 and CDR2 from the germline V gene are SGHNT and YENEEA. Trimming stripped 1 base from V and 4 bases from J, with 10 bases between. The CDR3 runs 15 residues. The CDR3 DNA reads TGTGCCAGCAGCTTAGGGAAGGGGACCACCGGGGAGCTGTTTTTT. This encodes CASSLGKGTTGELFF.

This clonotype was recorded many times. CDR3 region: CSGAGGRQNTEAFF. CDR3 nucleotide sequence: TGCAGCGGTGCGGGTGGCAGACAGAACACTGAAGCTTTCTTT. The gene calls are TRBV29-1 and TRBJ1-1; unclear D gene. CDR3 length: 14 residues. V dropped 7 bases and J dropped 1 base, with 16 bases sitting between them. Germline CDR1 and CDR2: SQVTM and ANQGSEA.

This clonotype has only a few counts. This chain uses TRBV25-1 with TRBJ2-7; 10 positions match TRBD1. CDR1 is MGHDK and CDR2 is SYGVNS in the germline V gene. This CDR3 is built from 16 residues. V lost 11 bases and J lost 0; bases outside the gene matches: 13. Here the CDR3 DNA reads TGTGCCGACAGTACTATCCGGACAGGGGGCTCCTACGAGCAGTACTTC. It encodes CADSTIRTGGSYEQYF.

V and J are TRBV9 and TRBJ2-1, with 7 bases matching TRBD2. V was pared by 1 base and J by 1 base, with 5 bases of the junction left unmatched. This CDR3 comprises 16 residues. From germline, CDR1 is SGDLS and CDR2 YYNGEE. The CDR3 nucleotides are TGTGCCAGCAGCGTAAGTCTAGCGGCTTCCTACAATGAGCAGTTCTTC. Its protein is CASSVSLAASYNEQFF.

This clonotype was seen a handful of times. This chain joins TRBV20-1 and TRBJ2-2; 7 bases fit TRBD1. The germline V gene encodes CDR1 DFQATT and CDR2 SNEGSKA (reference sequence). V dropped 3 bases and J dropped 5; count of bases not matched to a gene: 15. This CDR3 region has 17 residues. The CDR3 region has the DNA TGCAGTGCTAGGATCACAGGGGACCAACCCGAGACCGGGGAGCTGTTTTTT. Protein sequence: CSARITGDQPETGELFF.

The chain recombines TRBV29-1 with TRBJ1-5, with 9 bases lining up with TRBD1. The V segment lost 6 bases and the J segment 0 bases; nucleotides outside the gene matches: 6. Germline values: CDR1 SQVTM, CDR2 ANQGSEA. The CDR3 loop spans 15 amino acids. CDR3 nucleotides: TGCAGCGTCGGGACAGGGAGAGGTAGCAATCAGCCCCAGCATTTT. This gives the protein CSVGTGRGSNQPQHF.